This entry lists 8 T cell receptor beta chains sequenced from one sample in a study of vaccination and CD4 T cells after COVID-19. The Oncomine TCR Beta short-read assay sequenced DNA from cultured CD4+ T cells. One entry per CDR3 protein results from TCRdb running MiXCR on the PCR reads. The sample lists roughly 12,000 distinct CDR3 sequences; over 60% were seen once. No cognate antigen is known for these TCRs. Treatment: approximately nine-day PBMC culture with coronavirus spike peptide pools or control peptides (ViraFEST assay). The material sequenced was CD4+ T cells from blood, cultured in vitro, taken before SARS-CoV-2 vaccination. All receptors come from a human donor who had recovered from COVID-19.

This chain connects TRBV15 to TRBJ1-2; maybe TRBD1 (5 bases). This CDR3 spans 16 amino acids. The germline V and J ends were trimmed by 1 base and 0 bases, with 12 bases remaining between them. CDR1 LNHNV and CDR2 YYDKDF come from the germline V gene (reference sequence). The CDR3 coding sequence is TGTGCCACCAGCAGAGGGCCGGGACCCGCTAACTATGGCTACACCTTC. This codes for CATSRGPGPANYGYTF.

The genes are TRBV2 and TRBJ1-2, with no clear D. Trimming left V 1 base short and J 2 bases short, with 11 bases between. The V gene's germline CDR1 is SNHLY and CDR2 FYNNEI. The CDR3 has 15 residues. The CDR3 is CASSEGPKVNYGYTF. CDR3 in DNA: TGTGCCAGCAGTGAAGGGCCAAAGGTGAACTATGGCTACACCTTC.

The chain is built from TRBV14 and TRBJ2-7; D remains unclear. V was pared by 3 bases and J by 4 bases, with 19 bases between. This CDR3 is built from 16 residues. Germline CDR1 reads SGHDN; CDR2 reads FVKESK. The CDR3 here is CASSHDHSYDEYEQYF. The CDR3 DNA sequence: TGTGCCAGCAGCCACGACCATTCGTACGATGAATACGAGCAGTACTTC.

The CDR3 DNA reads as TGTGCCTGGAGCCAGCAGGGGGACTATGGCTACACCTTC. Encoded protein: CAWSQQGDYGYTF. The gene calls are TRBV30 and TRBJ1-2; 7 nucleotides line up with TRBD1. With V trimmed by 3 bases and J by 3 bases, 4 bases remained unmatched. CDR3 length: 13 residues. CDR1 and CDR2 (germline): GTSNPN, SVGIG (reference sequence). Supplemented by reference TRBV30 and TRBJ1-2, the full variable domain reads SQTIHQWPATLVQPVGSPLSLECTVEGTSNPNLYWYRQAAGRGLQLLFYSVGIGQISSEVPQNLSASRPQDRQFILSSKKLLLSDSGFYLCAWSQQGDYGYTFGSGTRLTVV.

The CDR3 region is CSVDLGGEGFYGYTF. The CDR3 DNA follows: TGCAGCGTCGATCTTGGGGGGGAAGGGTTCTATGGCTACACCTTC. The chain uses TRBV29-1 and TRBJ1-2, with D tentatively TRBD1 (5 bases). The CDR3 length is 15 residues. Germline values: CDR1 SQVTM, CDR2 ANQGSEA. With 6 bases removed from V and 4 bases from J, the gap between germline ends came to 21 bases.

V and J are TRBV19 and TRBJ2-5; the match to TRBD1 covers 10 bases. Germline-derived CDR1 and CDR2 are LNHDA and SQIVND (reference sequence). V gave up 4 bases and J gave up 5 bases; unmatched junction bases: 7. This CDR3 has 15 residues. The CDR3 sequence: CASSRVTGGVETQYF. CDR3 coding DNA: TGTGCCAGTAGTAGGGTGACAGGGGGCGTGGAGACCCAGTACTTC.

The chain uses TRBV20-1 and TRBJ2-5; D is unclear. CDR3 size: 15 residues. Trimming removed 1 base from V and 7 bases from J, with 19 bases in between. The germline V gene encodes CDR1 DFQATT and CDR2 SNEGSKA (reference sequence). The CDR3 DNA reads TGCAGTGCTAGAGGAGGTGTGTACCTAGGTGGGACCCAGTACTTC. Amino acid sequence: CSARGGVYLGGTQYF.

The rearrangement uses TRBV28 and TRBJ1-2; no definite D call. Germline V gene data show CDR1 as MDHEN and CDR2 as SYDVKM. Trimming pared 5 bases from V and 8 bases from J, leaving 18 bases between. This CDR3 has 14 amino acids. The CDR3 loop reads CASSINQVTGGYTF. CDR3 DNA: TGTGCCAGCAGTATAAACCAGGTTACGGGCGGCTACACCTTC.